This TCR beta chain was documented in a study of radiation and T cells in renal cell carcinoma. Described time point: blood 4 weeks post-SBRT, at nephrectomy. Treatment of the sample: 15 Gy SBRT to primary tumor, nephrectomy 4 weeks later. Nephrectomy followed 15 Gy stereotactic body radiation by 4 weeks. The tumor was a clear cell renal cell carcinoma. This CDR3 comprises 11 residues. V lost 6 bases to trimming and J lost 5 bases, with 7 bases between them. Germline V CDR1 and CDR2: SNHLY, FYNNEI. Repertoires were generated with immunoSEQ multiplex PCR, while TCRdb's copy carries only in-frame clones and drops some. The table includes around 180,000 clones, about 88% detected once.

This specimen consisted of blood, obtained from a patient whose treatment included radiotherapy and nephrectomy. This chain links TRBV2 with TRBJ1-1; weak D call: TRBD1 (5 bases). The source is a woman aged 45-65 years with renal cell carcinoma. The CDR3, as DNA: TGTGCCAGCAGCCCAGGGACTGAAGCTTTCTTT. It translates to CASSPGTEAFF.